This T cell receptor beta chain came from a study of shared clonotypes between healthy human individuals. Study-wide context: There were three CD4 naive, three CD4 memory, two CD8 naive and one CD8 memory plates per donor. Study-wide points: Rarefaction showed that sequencing of sorted subsets was incomplete (despite large depth).

V gave up 6 bases and J gave up 3 bases, with 15 bases separating them. The CDR3 runs 15 residues. Germline V gene sequence: CDR1 MGHDK, CDR2 SYGVNS. With respect to this clone: The target antigen is unknown.

The repertoire was sequenced with immunoSEQ multiplex PCR; TCRdb's copy has only in-frame clones and lacks some. Altogether about 2 million clones are present, approximately 95% being singletons, with the ten largest covering about 0.13%. The sequence was obtained from a man between 18 and 29 years old in good health. The gene calls are TRBV25-1 and TRBJ1-3; D is possibly TRBD1 (6 bases). Sequencing input: naive CD4+ T cells sorted from blood. Subset in this sample: CD45RA+ positively selected. CDR3 amino acids: CASSGDRIRGNTIYF. DNA for the CDR3: TGTGCCAGCAGCGGAGACAGGATCCGTGGAAACACCATATATTTT.